Listed below are T cell receptor beta chains from one sample, sequenced in a study of PD-1 blockade in classical Hodgkin lymphoma. Measured with immunoSEQ multiplex PCR; TCRdb has only the in-frame clones, and not every one. Of about 23,000 clones listed, roughly two thirds are singletons. This specimen consisted of peripheral blood mononuclear cells (PBMCs), obtained at baseline. The receptors were sampled from a human donor with classical Hodgkin lymphoma. CDR3s include the opening cysteine and the closing phenylalanine or tryptophan. Fields, in order: D gene, clone size, J gene, V gene, CDR3 DNA, CDR3 protein. The D gene is left open where the match is weak. Clone size appears in some rows only: once, few, many, or a class for an expanded clone.

>-|-|TRBJ1-2|TRBV4-3
TGCGCCAGCAGCCCTGAGTTCTTTTCGAACTATGGCTACACCTTC
CASSPEFFSNYGYTF
>-|-|TRBJ1-2|TRBV7-9
TGTGCCAGCAGCTTCGGCCAGGAGGGCTACACCTTC
CASSFGQEGYTF
>TRBD2|once|TRBJ2-7|TRBV19
TGTGCCAGTGGGTTACTAGCGGGAGAAGTCTCGTACTTC
CASGLLAGEVSYF
>-|-|TRBJ1-1|TRBV21-1
TGTGCCAGCAGCAATCACCCGGGGGAGAACACTGAAGCTTTCTTT
CASSNHPGENTEAFF
>-|-|TRBJ1-2|TRBV5-6
TGTGCCAGCAGCTTGGGGCCGGGGGGGAACTATGGCTACACCTTC
CASSLGPGGNYGYTF
>TRBD2|-|TRBJ2-2|TRBV19
TGTGCCAGTAGCCTCCCTAGCGGGGGCGGCACCGGGGAGCTGTTTTTT
CASSLPSGGGTGELFF
>-|once|TRBJ1-1|TRBV18
TGTGCCAGCTCACCCCTGAGGTCTGGGGACACTGAAGCTTTCTTT
CASSPLRSGDTEAFF
>-|few|TRBJ2-7|TRBV5-4
TGTGCCAGCAGCTTGGCCTGGGGGTCCACCTACGAGCAGTACTTC
CASSLAWGSTYEQYF
>TRBD1|-|TRBJ2-7|TRBV4-1
TGCGCCAGCAGCCAAGGGACAGGGGCCTCCTACGAGCAGTACTTC
CASSQGTGASYEQYF
>TRBD2|-|TRBJ2-1|TRBV29-1
TGCAGCGTTGAAGACCGGCTAGCGGGAGTCCCCGAGTTCTTC
CSVEDRLAGVPEFF
>-|-|TRBJ2-5|TRBV7-3
TGTGCCAGCAGCTTAACCCCGGTAGAGACCCAGTACTTC
CASSLTPVETQYF
>TRBD1|-|TRBJ1-1|TRBV14
TGTGCCAGCAGCCGGACAGGGGGTCGGTTGAACACTGAAGCTTTCTTT
CASSRTGGRLNTEAFF
>-|few|TRBJ1-2|TRBV19
TGTGCCAGTAGTTTTCTGGACGGAGGCTACACCTTC
CASSFLDGGYTF
>TRBD1|once|TRBJ2-2|TRBV28
TGTGCCAGCAGAACCGGGACAGCTTTCACCGGGGAGCTGTTTTTT
CASRTGTAFTGELFF
>-|-|TRBJ2-7|TRBV25-1
TGTGCCAGCAGTGACTCCTACGAGCAGTACTTC
CASSDSYEQYF
>-|-|TRBJ2-7|TRBV27
TGTGCCAGCAGTCTTCGGCCGGGCTACGAGCAGTACTTC
CASSLRPGYEQYF
>-|-|TRBJ1-5|TRBV4-2
TGTGCCAGCAGCCAAGGATGGGATAGATCGGATAGCAATCAGCCCCAGCATTTT
CASSQGWDRSDSNQPQHF